Listed below are T cell receptor beta chains from one sample, sequenced in a study of CD8 T cells in ankylosing spondylitis. Using its own MiXCR run on the 5' RACE reads, TCRdb lists one record per CDR3 protein. Of approximately 290,000 distinct CDR3 sequences listed, about a fifth are singletons. Sequencing used blood, either unsorted or a sorted T cell fraction (not recorded which). The receptors originated from a female donor with ankylosing spondylitis or in good health (not recorded which). CDR3s include the opening cysteine and the closing phenylalanine or tryptophan. Fields, in order: J gene, clone size, D gene, V gene, CDR3 protein, CDR3 DNA. The D gene is left open where the match is weak. A row's size may be missing; if present it is once, few, many or a size class.

>TRBJ2-7|few|.|TRBV7-2
CASSVGQYEQYF
TGTGCCAGCAGCGTTGGACAGTACGAGCAGTACTTC
>TRBJ2-2|many|.|TRBV5-5
CASSLVSGTGELFF
TGTGCCAGCAGCTTGGTCTCGGGCACCGGGGAGCTGTTTTTT
>TRBJ2-5|.|.|TRBV29-1
CSGGQTQETQYF
TGCAGCGGCGGACAGACTCAAGAGACCCAGTACTTC
>TRBJ2-7|few|TRBD2|TRBV6-1
CASRPGLAAYEQYF
TGTGCCAGCAGACCAGGACTAGCGGCCTACGAGCAGTACTTC
>TRBJ2-7|few|TRBD1|TRBV27
CASSLSTGGYEQYF
TGTGCCAGCAGTTTATCGACAGGGGGCTACGAGCAGTACTTC
>TRBJ2-7|.|.|TRBV10-1
CASKNGRTSYEQYF
TGCGCCAGCAAGAATGGACGGACGTCCTACGAGCAGTACTTC
>TRBJ2-5|few|.|TRBV5-1
CASSGGQPKETQYF
TGCGCCAGCAGCGGCGGACAGCCTAAAGAGACCCAGTACTTC
>TRBJ1-2|.|.|TRBV5-1
CASSLDPLRGLGYTF
TGCGCCAGCAGCTTGGATCCCTTACGGGGGCTTGGCTACACCTTC
>TRBJ1-5|.|.|TRBV3-1
CASSRPGNHSNQPQHF
TGTGCCAGCAGCCGTCCGGGGAACCATAGCAATCAGCCCCAGCATTTT
>TRBJ1-5|many|.|TRBV29-1
CSVADRNQPQHF
TGCAGCGTTGCAGACAGGAATCAGCCCCAGCATTTT
>TRBJ1-1|.|.|TRBV7-2
CACSLAGLAFF
TGTGCCTGCAGCTTGGCAGGGCTAGCTTTCTTT
>TRBJ1-2|many|.|TRBV6-5
CASRGTFRGYTF
TGTGCCAGCAGAGGGACATTTCGGGGCTACACCTTC
>TRBJ2-3|.|TRBD1|TRBV2
CASTWGGQGAHTQYF
TGTGCCAGCACCTGGGGGGGACAGGGGGCCCATACGCAGTATTTT
>TRBJ2-7|many|TRBD1|TRBV29-1
CSGKTGDEQYF
TGCAGCGGAAAGACAGGGGACGAGCAGTACTTC
>TRBJ2-1|few|.|TRBV5-1
CASSSQPRGDNEQFF
TGCGCCAGCAGCTCACAGCCCAGGGGGGACAATGAGCAGTTCTTC
>TRBJ2-7|.|TRBD2|TRBV20-1
CSAVSGVPSYEQYF
TGCAGTGCGGTTAGCGGGGTTCCCTCCTACGAGCAGTACTTC
>TRBJ2-7|.|TRBD1|TRBV5-1
CASSLLRGPYEQYF
TGCGCCAGCAGCTTGTTAAGGGGGCCATACGAGCAGTACTTC
>TRBJ2-1|.|.|TRBV6-6
CASSYSRYEQFF
TGTGCCAGCAGTTACTCACGCTATGAGCAGTTCTTC
>TRBJ2-1|.|.|TRBV20-1
CSARNPSSSYNEQFF
TGCAGTGCTAGAAACCCCAGTTCCTCCTACAATGAGCAGTTCTTC
>TRBJ2-7|few|TRBD2|TRBV15
CATSRGMKRGTYEQYF
TGTGCCACCAGCAGAGGTATGAAGCGGGGTACCTACGAGCAGTACTTC
>TRBJ2-7|few|.|TRBV20-1
CSVNLQSSYEQYF
TGCAGTGTTAACCTTCAGAGCTCCTACGAGCAGTACTTC
>TRBJ2-1|.|.|TRBV12-3/TRBV12-4
CASSLDGSHNEQFF
TGTGCCAGCAGTTTAGACGGGTCTCACAATGAGCAGTTCTTC
>TRBJ2-1|.|.|TRBV29-1
CSVQTNRDSSREQFF
TGCAGCGTCCAAACCAACCGGGACTCTTCGCGGGAGCAGTTCTTC
>TRBJ2-2|few|.|TRBV7-2
CASSSGHNTGELFF
TGTGCCAGCAGCTCGGGACATAACACCGGGGAGCTGTTTTTT
>TRBJ2-2|few|TRBD2|TRBV7-2
CASSLSGTSLGELFF
TGTGCCAGCAGCTTATCGGGGACTAGCCTCGGGGAGCTGTTTTTT
>TRBJ2-2|few|TRBD2|TRBV14
CASSRLAGVPGELFF
TGTGCCAGCAGCCGGCTAGCGGGGGTTCCCGGGGAGCTGTTTTTT
>TRBJ2-7|few|.|TRBV6-5
CASGRAYEQYF
TGTGCCAGCGGCAGGGCCTACGAGCAGTACTTC
>TRBJ2-3|.|.|TRBV7-2
CASSPRSGPHSTDTQYF
TGTGCCAGCAGTCCTAGGTCCGGGCCTCATAGCACAGATACGCAGTATTTT
>TRBJ1-1|few|.|TRBV12-3/TRBV12-4
CASSWGVVRTEAFF
TGTGCCAGCAGCTGGGGTGTGGTTCGGACTGAAGCTTTCTTT
>TRBJ2-1|.|.|TRBV5-1
CASSLEGSTYNEQFF
TGCGCCAGCAGCTTGGAAGGGAGTACGTACAATGAGCAGTTCTTC
>TRBJ2-2|few|.|TRBV20-1
CSARRPTGELFF
TGCAGTGCTCGCCGGCCTACCGGGGAGCTGTTTTTT
>TRBJ2-1|.|TRBD2|TRBV7-2
CASSPLGLAGDYEQFF
TGTGCCAGCAGCCCACTGGGGTTAGCGGGAGATTATGAGCAGTTCTTC
>TRBJ2-2|.|TRBD1|TRBV7-2
CASSLRQGTSNTGELFF
TGTGCCAGCAGCCTACGACAGGGGACCTCGAACACCGGGGAGCTGTTTTTT
>TRBJ2-7|few|TRBD2|TRBV4-2
CASSQVSGSGEQYF
TGTGCCAGCAGCCAAGTGAGCGGGAGCGGCGAGCAGTACTTC
>TRBJ2-2|few|.|TRBV6-2/TRBV6-3
CASSAHRELTGELFF
TGTGCCAGCAGTGCCCACAGGGAATTAACCGGGGAGCTGTTTTTT
>TRBJ2-7|.|.|TRBV6-5
CASSSSAGRGNYEQYF
TGTGCCAGCAGTTCCTCAGCAGGTCGGGGGAACTACGAGCAGTACTTC